The clone carrying this TCR beta chain has at least ten counts. CDR1 MNHEY and CDR2 SMNVEV come from the germline V gene (reference sequence). CDR3 length: 14 residues. V gave up 5 bases and J gave up 1 base, with 9 bases separating them. Described time point: sample taken at primary tumor resection. Whole RNA, which was extracted from tumor, nontumor lung tissue or frozen PBMC, was sequenced without any cell sorting. The donor population consisted of approximately 70 patients with untreated, early-stage non-small cell lung cancer. The data stem from a study of spatial heterogeneity in lung cancer. Whole-study context: An average of more than ten raw reads was observed per unique TCR and UMI combination.

One entry per CDR3 protein, called by TCRdb with MiXCR from the 5' RACE reads. The table has approximately 44,000 distinct CDR3 sequences, 12% to 15% seen once. The receptor's source is a male donor with early-stage non-small cell lung cancer. The sample was PBMCs, taken at surgery. The genes are TRBV27 and TRBJ1-5; D gene uncertain. This CDR3 reads CASSPPGSNQPQHF. The CDR3 DNA is TGTGCCAGCAGTCCACCCGGGAGCAATCAGCCCCAGCATTTT.